This entry lists 9 T cell receptor beta chains sequenced from one sample in a study of T cell repertoires in cytomegalovirus infection. TCRdb re-called the reads through MiXCR, storing one row per CDR3 protein. The sample holds about 920,000 distinct CDR3 sequences; approximately 31% are singletons and the top ten take around an eighth. The antigens for these receptors are not known. Sample: cultured CD8+ T cells from PBMCs, taken from culture after CMV antigen stimulation. These receptors all stem from a human donor in good health (CMV status not recorded). Some clones in this sample may be carry-over from other donors' samples.

The V gene is TRBV4-2, the J gene TRBJ1-1; no firm D call. The CDR3 runs 14 residues. The V gene's germline CDR1 is LGHNA and CDR2 YNFKEQ. Trimming cost V 0 bases and J 3 bases, with 8 bases left between them. CDR3 loop: CASSQESGDTEAFF. The DNA for the CDR3 is TGTGCCAGCAGCCAAGAGTCCGGGGACACTGAAGCTTTCTTT.

In its sample, this clonotype was seen a few times. The gene calls are TRBV7-6 and TRBJ1-1; the D gene is possibly TRBD1 (6 bases). This CDR3 region has 14 residues. CDR1 SGHVS and CDR2 FNYEAQ come from the germline V gene. The V and J ends lost 5 bases and 4 bases respectively, with 14 bases between them. CDR3 nucleotides: TGTGCCAGCAGCGAGGGGGTTAGGGGCACTGAAGCTTTCTTT. Protein: CASSEGVRGTEAFF. The complete variable domain, with remaining parts taken from reference TRBV7-6 and TRBJ1-1, reads GAGVSQSPRYKVTKRGQDVALRCDPISGHVSLYWYRQALGQGPEFLTYFNYEAQQDKSGLPNDRFSAERPEGSISTLTIQRTEQRDSAMYRCASSEGVRGTEAFFGQGTRLTVV.

The chain couples TRBV7-8 to TRBJ2-1; 7 positions match TRBD1. Germline V gene lookup returns CDR1 SGHVS and CDR2 FQNEAQ. Germline trimming cut 5 bases from V and 2 bases from J; bases unmatched to any gene: 6. The CDR3 length is 15 residues. The CDR3 coding sequence is TGTGCCAGCAGCACGTCCGGGACAGCCTACAATGAGCAGTTCTTC. Translated: CASSTSGTAYNEQFF.

This chain joins TRBV2 and TRBJ2-3, with D perhaps matching TRBD1 (6 bases). This CDR3 contains 15 residues. Trimming removed 4 bases from V and 1 base from J, with 12 bases in between. Germline loops: CDR1 SNHLY, CDR2 FYNNEI. The CDR3 coding sequence is TGTGCCAGCAGTGGGACAGCCCGAGGCACAGATACGCAGTATTTT. Encoded protein: CASSGTARGTDTQYF. The full variable domain, rest sourced from reference TRBV2 and TRBJ2-3, is EPEVTQTPSHQVTQMGQEVILRCVPISNHLYFYWYRQILGQKVEFLVSFYNNEISEKSEIFDDQFSVERPDGSNFTLKIRSTKLEDSAMYFCASSGTARGTDTQYFGPGTRLTVL.

This clonotype was seen a handful of times. Germline and junction disagree at one end, which may indicate a read error. J is TRBJ2-7 and V is TRBV4-1, with 8 nucleotides matching TRBD1. CDR1 MGHRA and CDR2 YSYEKL come from the germline V gene. This CDR3 comprises 14 residues. The CDR3 nucleotides are TGTGCCAGCAGCCAAAAGGGACAGGCCTACGAGCAGTACTTC. It translates to CASSQKGQAYEQYF.

This clonotype was seen a handful of times. J is TRBJ2-3 and V is TRBV4-2; no reliable D call. Germline CDR1 and CDR2: LGHNA and YNFKEQ. The CDR3 loop spans 17 amino acids. V gave up 0 bases and J gave up 6 bases, with 19 bases separating them. The CDR3 loop is CASSQEGSFRSQDTQYF. In nucleotides, the CDR3 is TGTGCCAGCAGCCAAGAAGGCAGCTTTCGATCTCAGGATACGCAGTATTTT.

This clonotype occurred a few times. The chain couples TRBV15 to TRBJ2-1, with D possibly being TRBD2 (5 bases). Germline values: CDR1 LNHNV, CDR2 YYDKDF (reference sequence). V was shortened by 1 base and J by 8 bases, with 9 bases between the two germline ends. The CDR3 is 13 amino acids. CDR3 sequence (DNA): TGTGCCACCAGCAGAGGGCTGGAGGATGAGCAGTTCTTC. Translated, it gives CATSRGLEDEQFF.

In DNA, the CDR3 is TGTGCCAGCAGTGCAGGGGGCTGGGGCTATGGCTACACCTTC. Its translation: CASSAGGWGYGYTF. The chain uses TRBV6-1 and TRBJ1-2, with 8 bases that match TRBD1. CDR3 length equals 14 residues. CDR1 is MNHNS, CDR2 SASEGT, per germline. After removal of 4 bases from V and 4 bases from J, the junction contained 5 bases not matched to a gene.

The chain is built from TRBV28 and TRBJ1-2, with 7 positions matching TRBD1. V shed 2 bases, J shed 8 bases, and the junction held 5 bases outside the gene matches. The CDR3 has 13 amino acids. CDR1 MDHEN and CDR2 SYDVKM come from the germline V gene. Here the CDR3 DNA reads TGTGCCAGCAGTTTACGAGGGGGCCGGGGCTACACCTTC. This gives the protein CASSLRGGRGYTF.